The clone carrying this TCR beta chain was recorded a few times. What it binds is not known. Profiled with immunoSEQ multiplex PCR; TCRdb holds only in-frame clones, not every one. The sample yields tens of thousands of clones, about 86% seen once. The data originate from a study of T cells after posttransplantation cyclophosphamide. Sampled 1 year posttransplant, controls received myeloablative marrow transplants, methotrexate and a calcineurin inhibitor. The study's findings and limits: Donor-recipient repertoire similarity was low at 1-2 months, rising over year one.

Sequenced here: PBMCs, sampled about 400 days after allogeneic stem cell transplant with calcineurin inhibitor and methotrexate. This clonotype was sampled from a female patient between 30 and 39 years old who received an allogeneic stem cell transplant from an unrelated donor, was CMV-positive, and had acute and chronic GVHD. The graft donor may have contributed some T cells.

In DNA, the CDR3 is TGTGCCAGTAGTGTCCACCGGGACAGGGTTTCCAATCAGCCCCAGCATTTT. Translating gives CASSVHRDRVSNQPQHF. The V and J genes are TRBV19 and TRBJ1-5; 9 bases fit TRBD1. The germline gives CDR1 LNHDA, CDR2 SQIVND (reference sequence). This CDR3 is built from 17 residues. The junction had 11 bases not matched to a gene; V was cut back by 5 bases and J by 3 bases.